This T cell receptor beta chain appears in the sequencing data of a study of regulatory T cells in long-lasting Graves disease. Background on the study: Those Graves' patients who were newly diagnosed had been on antithyroid drugs under 3 months. The study's findings and limits: Among samples with persistent disease, TRBV28, TRBJ1-2 and TRBJ2-5 were favored.

As for this clonotype: Antigen specificity is unknown.

Building the TCR beta libraries relied on iRepertoire HTBI primers, and CDR3 regions underwent Arm-PCR. TCRdb passed the multiplex PCR reads through MiXCR, listing each CDR3 protein once. This table holds around 480,000 distinct CDR3 sequences, about 16% found once. Trimming cost V 3 bases and J 5 bases, with 12 bases left between them. The CDR3 length is 14 residues. Looked up from germline, CDR1 is SGHTS and CDR2 is YDEGEE. Stated time point: newly diagnosed GD, antithyroid drugs for less than 3 months. Construction of the TCR library relied on RNA isolated from PBMCs. These data also featured in a second study, about T cells in Graves' hyperthyroidism and ophthalmopathy.

Sequencing used peripheral blood mononuclear cells (PBMCs), obtained at new diagnosis, from a patient treated with antithyroid drugs. This receptor was obtained from a woman aged 35-65 years with Graves disease. The genes are TRBV5-8 and TRBJ1-3; D gene ambiguous. CDR3 sequence (DNA): TGTGCCAGCAGCTCGGACGGGAAGAGAAACACCATATATTTT. Protein product: CASSSDGKRNTIYF.